This T cell receptor beta chain was sequenced for a study of T cell changes during pregnancy in multiple sclerosis. The table came from immunoSEQ multiplex PCR; TCRdb's copy has only in-frame clones and leaves some out. Here the sample spans about 36,000 clones, more than 75% being singletons. V lost 4 bases and J lost 6, with 10 bases in between. There are 12 residues in the CDR3. Germline V gives CDR1 MGHRA, CDR2 YSYEKL. V is TRBV4-1 and J is TRBJ2-7; D may be TRBD1 (5 bases). The source was CD4+ T cells from peripheral blood mononuclear cells, collected in the first trimester of pregnancy. The clonotype comes from a female donor with multiple sclerosis, enrolled in a pregnancy study. CDR3 region: CASSPQGGEQYF. The CDR3, as DNA: TGCGCCAGCAGCCCCCAGGGCGGCGAGCAGTACTTC.